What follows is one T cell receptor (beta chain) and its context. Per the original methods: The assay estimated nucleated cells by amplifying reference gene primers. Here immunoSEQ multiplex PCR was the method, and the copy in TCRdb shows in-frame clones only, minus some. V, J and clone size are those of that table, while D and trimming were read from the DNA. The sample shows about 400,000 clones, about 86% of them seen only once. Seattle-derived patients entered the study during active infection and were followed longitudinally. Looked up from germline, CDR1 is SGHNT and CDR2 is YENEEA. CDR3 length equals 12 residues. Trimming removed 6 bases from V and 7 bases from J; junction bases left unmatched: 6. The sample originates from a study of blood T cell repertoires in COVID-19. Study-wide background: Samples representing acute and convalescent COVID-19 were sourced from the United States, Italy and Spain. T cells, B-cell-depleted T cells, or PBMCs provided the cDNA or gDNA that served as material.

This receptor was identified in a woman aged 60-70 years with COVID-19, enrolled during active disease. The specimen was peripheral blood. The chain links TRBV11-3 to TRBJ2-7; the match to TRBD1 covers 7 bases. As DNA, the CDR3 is TGTGCCAGCAGAGGGGGACAGTCGGAGCAGTACTTC. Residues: CASRGGQSEQYF. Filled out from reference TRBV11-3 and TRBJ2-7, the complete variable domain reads EAGVVQSPRYKIIEKKQPVAFWCNPISGHNTLYWYLQNLGQGPELLIRYENEEAVDDSQLPKDRFSAERLKGVDSTLKIQPAELGDSAVYLCASRGGQSEQYFGPGTRLTVT.